The 31 T cell receptor beta chains below come from one sample, sequenced in a study of T cell changes during pregnancy in multiple sclerosis. Here immunoSEQ multiplex PCR was the method, and the copy in TCRdb shows in-frame clones only, minus some. The sample shows some 140,000 clones, about 96% of them seen only once. Material: peripheral blood, obtained after pregnancy. The receptors here all came from a female donor with multiple sclerosis, enrolled in a pregnancy study.

In DNA form, the CDR3 reads TGTGCCAGCAGCTTCGGCGCGCGGGAATACGAGCAGTACTTC. This encodes CASSFGAREYEQYF. The chain couples TRBV5-4 to TRBJ2-7, with D perhaps TRBD2 (6 bases). The ends were cut back, 2 bases at V and 4 bases at J, with 13 bases in the middle. Germline-derived CDR1 and CDR2 are SGHNT and YYREEE (reference sequence). There are 14 residues in the CDR3.

The chain links TRBV5-6 to TRBJ2-7; 7 positions agree with TRBD1. Germline V gene sequence: CDR1 SGHDT, CDR2 YYEEEE. This CDR3 has 15 residues. With 4 bases clipped from V and 6 bases from J, the junction kept 13 bases outside the gene matches. The CDR3, as DNA: TGTGCCAGCAGCCCGGACACGACAGGGTCACGCGAGCAGTACTTC. It specifies CASSPDTTGSREQYF.

In nucleotides, the CDR3 is TGCGCCAGCAGCCGGGCCCAGGGCAGGGGAGATACGCAGTATTTT. Translated, it gives CASSRAQGRGDTQYF. This chain links TRBV4-3 with TRBJ2-3; possibly TRBD1 for D (6 bases). There are 15 residues in the CDR3. The germline V gene has CDR1 LGHNA and CDR2 YSLEER. V was shortened by 4 bases and J by 5 bases, with 16 bases between the two germline ends.

This clone came up once. CDR3 residues: CASSLVAGGRPPYEQYF. The CDR3 coding sequence is TGTGCCAGCAGCTTAGTAGCGGGAGGGAGACCCCCCTACGAGCAGTACTTC. This sequence joins TRBV7-2 and TRBJ2-7, with 11 positions matching TRBD2. Germline CDR1 is SGHTA and CDR2 is FQGNSA. The CDR3 totals 17 residues. Trimming cost V 1 base and J 2 bases; bases outside gene matches: 7.

V is TRBV5-1 and J is TRBJ1-2; 8 bases align to TRBD1. The CDR3 is made up of 18 amino acids. CDR1 is SGHRS and CDR2 is YFSETQ in the germline V gene. J was trimmed by 0 bases and V by 4 bases; bases with no gene match: 14. The CDR3 DNA is TGCGCCAGCAGCGGAGGACAGGGAACGATCCCCTCTAACTATGGCTACACCTTC. Translating gives CASSGGQGTIPSNYGYTF.

The chain uses TRBV5-1 and TRBJ2-3, with 8 bases matching TRBD1. There are 16 residues in the CDR3. V lost 1 base to trimming and J lost 4 bases; unmatched junction nucleotides: 8. Germline V gene data show CDR1 as SGHRS and CDR2 as YFSETQ. This CDR3 reads CASSLPRQGAPDTQYF. CDR3 nucleotide sequence: TGCGCCAGCAGCTTGCCTCGGCAGGGGGCCCCAGATACGCAGTATTTT.

CDR3 sequence reads: CASSIGGQGGNEQFF. CDR3 bases: TGTGCCAGTAGTATAGGGGGACAGGGAGGCAATGAGCAGTTCTTC. The chain is built from TRBV19 and TRBJ2-1; 9 bases are shared with TRBD1. CDR1 and CDR2 (germline): LNHDA, SQIVND (reference sequence). V gave up 1 base and J gave up 6 bases; unmatched junction bases: 4. The CDR3 spans 15 residues.

The count of this clone is one. The V and J genes are TRBV9 and TRBJ2-2, with 10 positions matching TRBD2. With V trimmed by 4 bases and J by 7 bases, 1 base remained unmatched. The CDR3 runs to 13 residues. Looked up from germline, CDR1 is SGDLS and CDR2 is YYNGEE. The CDR3: CASSWTSGGELFF. CDR3 nucleotide sequence: TGTGCCAGCAGCTGGACTAGCGGCGGGGAGCTGTTTTTT.

This chain links TRBV5-4 with TRBJ2-1; 10 bases are shared with TRBD1. Germline CDR1 SGHNT, CDR2 YYREEE (reference sequence). Trimming cost V 8 bases and J 9 bases; bases outside gene matches: 8. CDR3 length: 13 amino acids. CDR3 DNA: TGTGCCAGTACTGGGACAGGGGATATTGAGCAGTTCTTC. Its protein is CASTGTGDIEQFF.

As for this clone: This same CDR3 is encoded by further DNA sequences in the sample. Here the CDR3 DNA reads TGTGCCAGCAGCCAAGGAACAGGGGGGCCCTACGAGCAGTACTTC. Residues: CASSQGTGGPYEQYF. The rearrangement links TRBV14 to TRBJ2-7, with 8 bases identical to TRBD1. The V gene end was trimmed by 1 base and the J gene end by 2 bases; junction bases not matched to a gene: 4. The V gene's germline CDR1 is SGHDN and CDR2 FVKESK. This CDR3 has 15 amino acids. The full variable domain, rest sourced from reference TRBV14 and TRBJ2-7, is EAGVTQFPSHSVIEKGQTVTLRCDPISGHDNLYWYRRVMGKEIKFLLHFVKESKQDESGMPNNRFLAERTGGTYSTLKVQPAELEDSGVYFCASSQGTGGPYEQYFGPGTRLTVT.

This chain joins TRBV19 and TRBJ2-1; TRBD1 aligns across 9 bases. CDR3 length: 15 amino acids. Germline loops: CDR1 LNHDA, CDR2 SQIVND (reference sequence). The J segment lost 8 bases and the V segment lost 5 bases, leaving 10 bases of the junction unmatched. This CDR3 reads CASSPTGQGPYEQFF. The CDR3 DNA reads TGTGCCAGTAGTCCCACGGGACAGGGTCCTTATGAGCAGTTCTTC.

This rearrangement joins TRBV11-2 to TRBJ1-2; D call uncertain. From germline, CDR1 is SGHAT and CDR2 FQNNGV. V was cut by 1 base and J by 5 bases, with 11 bases left in between. The CDR3 covers 14 residues. The CDR3 reads CASSLGREEYGYTF. DNA of the CDR3: TGTGCCAGCAGCTTAGGGAGGGAAGAATATGGCTACACCTTC.

The chain employs TRBV18 and TRBJ2-1; perhaps TRBD2 as D (6 bases). Germline CDR1 reads KGHSH; CDR2 reads LQKENI. The CDR3 extends over 17 amino acids. The V end lost 5 bases, the J end lost 4 bases, and 21 bases lay between the germline ends. DNA for the CDR3: TGTGCCAGCTCATCTAAGGTTGTGGGCGCGGGGTACAATGAGCAGTTCTTC. Protein sequence: CASSSKVVGAGYNEQFF. Full variable domain (rest looked up from reference TRBV18 and TRBJ2-1): NAGVMQNPRHLVRRRGQEARLRCSPMKGHSHVYWYRQLPEEGLKFMVYLQKENIIDESGMPKERFSAEFPKEGPSILRIQQVVRGDSAAYFCASSSKVVGAGYNEQFFGPGTRLTVL.

This clone was seen more than once but under ten times. This sequence joins TRBV4-2 and TRBJ1-4, with 7 bases matching TRBD1. Losses at the gene ends were 4 bases for V and 7 bases for J; bases not matched to a gene: 9. The CDR3 runs to 15 residues. Germline V gene lookup returns CDR1 LGHNA and CDR2 YNFKEQ. The CDR3 sequence: CASSLYLNRGEKLFF. The CDR3 DNA sequence: TGTGCCAGCAGCCTTTATCTCAACAGGGGTGAAAAACTGTTTTTT.

The chain employs TRBV28 and TRBJ1-1; 11 bases line up with TRBD1. The V gene end was trimmed by 4 bases and the J gene end by 1 base; junction bases not matched to a gene: 5. CDR3 size: 16 residues. CDR1 and CDR2 from the germline V gene are MDHEN and SYDVKM. The CDR3 DNA reads as TGTGCCAGCAGTTCGGACAGGGGGCACGAGAACACTGAAGCTTTCTTT. Translation gives CASSSDRGHENTEAFF.

The chain is built from TRBV7-9 and TRBJ2-2; TRBD2 might be the D (6 bases). Germline V CDR1 and CDR2: SEHNR, FQNEAQ (reference sequence). The CDR3 totals 12 residues. V lost 10 bases and J lost 5, with 11 bases in between. In nucleotides, the CDR3 is TGTGCCAACTCAGGGAGGACCGGGGAGCTGTTTTTT. Its protein product is CANSGRTGELFF.

The genes are TRBV6-1 and TRBJ1-3, with D uncertain. This CDR3 has 13 amino acids. V lost 4 bases and J 5 bases, leaving 9 bases between the germline ends. From germline, CDR1 is MNHNS and CDR2 SASEGT. CDR3 in DNA: TGTGCCAGCAGTGCAGCAAGCCGAAACACCATATATTTT. Its protein product is CASSAASRNTIYF.

V is TRBV9 and J is TRBJ2-1, with a possible D match to TRBD1 (6 bases). In germline, CDR1 is SGDLS, CDR2 YYNGEE. Deletions cut 0 bases from V and 8 bases from J, with 21 bases between. The CDR3 has 17 residues. The DNA of the CDR3 is TGTGCCAGCAGCGTAGGGGCGATAGGGCAGGGGTTCCATGAGCAGTTCTTC. This codes for CASSVGAIGQGFHEQFF. Complete variable domain (other parts from reference TRBV9 and TRBJ2-1): DSGVTQTPKHLITATGQRVTLRCSPRSGDLSVYWYQQSLDQGLQFLIQYYNGEERAKGNILERFSAQQFPDLHSELNLSSLELGDSALYFCASSVGAIGQGFHEQFFGPGTRLTVL.

This clone was observed a handful of times. This rearrangement joins TRBV4-1 to TRBJ2-2, with TRBD2 as a possible D gene (6 bases). CDR1 is MGHRA and CDR2 is YSYEKL in the germline V gene. V lost 1 base to trimming and J lost 7 bases, with 10 bases between them. The CDR3 is 14 amino acids. This chain's CDR3 is CASSQALGGGELFF. The CDR3 DNA sequence: TGCGCCAGCAGCCAAGCGTTGGGGGGCGGGGAGCTGTTTTTT.

CDR3 in amino acids: CASSQDVDRGFYGYTF. DNA for the CDR3: TGCGCCAGCAGCCAAGATGTGGACAGGGGTTTCTATGGCTACACCTTC. This chain connects TRBV4-1 to TRBJ1-2, with 9 bases matching TRBD1. This CDR3 has 16 residues. Germline V lookup: CDR1 MGHRA, CDR2 YSYEKL. The V and J ends lost 0 bases and 4 bases, in that order; junction bases with no gene match: 6.

The chain has TRBV9 and TRBJ2-7; D perhaps matches TRBD2 (6 bases). The CDR3 extends over 15 amino acids. Germline assignment: CDR1 SGDLS and CDR2 YYNGEE. V was trimmed by 0 bases and J by 2 bases, leaving 12 bases between them. CDR3 in amino acids: CASSVGGDLAYEQYF. The CDR3 DNA reads TGTGCCAGCAGCGTAGGCGGGGACCTTGCCTACGAGCAGTACTTC.

V and J are TRBV6-1 and TRBJ1-2; D is possibly TRBD1 (5 bases). Germline lookup yields CDR1 MNHNS and CDR2 SASEGT. The V gene lost 0 bases and the J gene lost 4 bases, with 12 bases spanning the gap. The CDR3 runs to 15 residues. The CDR3 region has the DNA TGTGCCAGCAGTGAAGCGCTGGCGGGACCCTATGGCTACACCTTC. The encoded protein is CASSEALAGPYGYTF.

The chain links TRBV6-5 to TRBJ1-4; D call uncertain. The CDR3 covers 13 residues. Trimming cost V 4 bases and J 8 bases, with 11 bases left between them. The germline V gene has CDR1 MNHEY and CDR2 SVGAGI. The CDR3 is CASSFLSREKLFF. Written as DNA, the CDR3 is TGTGCCAGCAGTTTTCTTAGTCGGGAAAAACTGTTTTTT.

This clone was observed a handful of times. The V gene is TRBV5-1, the J gene TRBJ1-1; 8 bases line up with TRBD1. Losses at the gene ends were 1 base for V and 4 bases for J; bases not matched to a gene: 3. CDR3 length equals 14 residues. Germline V gene lookup returns CDR1 SGHRS and CDR2 YFSETQ. This chain's CDR3 is CASSLQGAGTEAFF. DNA for the CDR3: TGCGCCAGCAGCTTGCAGGGGGCGGGCACTGAAGCTTTCTTT.

The chain is built from TRBV5-1 and TRBJ2-7, with 7 bases fitting TRBD2. Germline V CDR1 and CDR2: SGHRS, YFSETQ. The CDR3 has 13 amino acids. The trim removed 4 bases at V and 6 bases at J, leaving 7 bases unmatched. The CDR3 DNA follows: TGCGCCAGCAGCGGGGGGGTCAGGGCCGAGCAGTACTTC. Residues: CASSGGVRAEQYF. Full variable domain (outside the CDR3, taken from reference TRBV5-1 and TRBJ2-7): KAGVTQTPRYLIKTRGQQVTLSCSPISGHRSVSWYQQTPGQGLQFLFEYFSETQRNKGNFPGRFSGRQFSNSRSEMNVSTLELGDSALYLCASSGGVRAEQYFGPGTRLTVT.

J is TRBJ1-2 and V is TRBV6-1; perhaps TRBD1 as D (5 bases). Trimming cost V 6 bases and J 6 bases, with 14 bases left between them. CDR1 MNHNS and CDR2 SASEGT come from the germline V gene. CDR3 size: 13 residues. Here the CDR3 DNA reads TGTGCCAGCAGAGACACAGGTCTGGATGGCTACACCTTC. Its translation is CASRDTGLDGYTF.

V is TRBV19 and J is TRBJ2-1; 9 nucleotides align to TRBD2. J gave up 6 bases and V 7 bases, and 10 bases lay outside the gene matches. Germline values: CDR1 LNHDA, CDR2 SQIVND (reference sequence). The CDR3 totals 15 residues. The CDR3 spells CASTISGLALNEQFF. The CDR3 DNA reads as TGTGCCAGTACCATATCGGGACTAGCCCTCAATGAGCAGTTCTTC.

The chain employs TRBV19 and TRBJ2-6; D gene ambiguous. V was clipped by 7 bases and J by 0 bases, with 7 bases between them. CDR1 LNHDA and CDR2 SQIVND come from the germline V gene (reference sequence). The CDR3 spans 14 residues. CDR3 coding DNA: TGTGCCAGTATATCTCCCTCTGGGGCCAACGTCCTGACTTTC. Amino acids: CASISPSGANVLTF.

The chain carries TRBV7-9 and TRBJ2-7, with 13 bases lining up with TRBD2. CDR3 size: 15 residues. Germline V gene lookup returns CDR1 SEHNR and CDR2 FQNEAQ (reference sequence). Trimming took 5 bases from V and 5 from J; bases not matched to a gene: 6. The CDR3 sequence is CASSLGLAGAHEQYF. DNA of the CDR3: TGTGCCAGCAGCCTTGGACTAGCGGGGGCTCACGAGCAGTACTTC.

This CDR3 is CASSGLARTGELFF. In nucleotides, the CDR3 is TGTGCCAGTTCGGGACTAGCGCGCACCGGGGAGCTGTTTTTT. The chain is built from TRBV6-5 and TRBJ2-2; 10 bases line up with TRBD2. V lost 9 bases, J lost 4 bases, and 5 bases stayed unmatched. The CDR3 has 14 amino acids. The germline V gene encodes CDR1 MNHEY and CDR2 SVGAGI.

The chain has TRBV4-1 and TRBJ2-1, with TRBD2 matching over 8 bases. Germline V CDR1 and CDR2: MGHRA, YSYEKL. Trimming cost V 0 bases and J 2 bases; bases outside gene matches: 6. This CDR3 has 17 residues. The CDR3 reads CASSQDRSSGPYNEQFF. The CDR3 nucleotides read TGCGCCAGCAGCCAAGACCGGTCTAGCGGGCCCTACAATGAGCAGTTCTTC.